This T cell receptor beta chain was found in a study of blood T cell repertoires in COVID-19. Study information: Italy, Spain and the United States were the sources of the convalescent and acute COVID-19 samples. The analysed material was cDNA or gDNA that came from T cells, B-cell-depleted T cells, or PBMCs.

Seattle's cohort entered during active infection and was followed longitudinally. The method was immunoSEQ multiplex PCR; TCRdb's version includes in-frame clones alone and lacks a portion of them. The sample has 180,000 or so clones, roughly 76% seen once. With 0 bases removed from V and 0 bases from J, the gap between germline ends came to 4 bases. The CDR3 has 14 amino acids. Germline V gene lookup returns CDR1 MNHNY and CDR2 SVGAGI (reference sequence). This receptor was identified in a woman between 40 and 55 years old with COVID-19, enrolled during active disease. Sequencing input: peripheral blood. This chain joins TRBV6-6 and TRBJ2-3; D is unclear. CDR3 nucleotide sequence: TGTGCCAGCAGTTACTCCGGGAGCACAGATACGCAGTATTTT. This encodes CASSYSGSTDTQYF.